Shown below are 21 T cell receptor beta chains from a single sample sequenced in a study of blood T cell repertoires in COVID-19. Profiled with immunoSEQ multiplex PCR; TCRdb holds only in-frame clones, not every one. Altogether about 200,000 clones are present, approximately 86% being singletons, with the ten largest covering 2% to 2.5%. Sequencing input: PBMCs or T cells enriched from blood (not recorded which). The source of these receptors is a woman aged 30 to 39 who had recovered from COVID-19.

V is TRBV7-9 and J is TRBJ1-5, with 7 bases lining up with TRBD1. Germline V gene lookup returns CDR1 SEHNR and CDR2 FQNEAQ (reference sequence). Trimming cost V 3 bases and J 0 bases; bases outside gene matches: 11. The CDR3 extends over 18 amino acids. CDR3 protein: CASSFVPGTATSNQPQHF. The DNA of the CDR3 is TGTGCCAGCAGCTTCGTCCCGGGGACAGCTACTAGCAATCAGCCCCAGCATTTT.

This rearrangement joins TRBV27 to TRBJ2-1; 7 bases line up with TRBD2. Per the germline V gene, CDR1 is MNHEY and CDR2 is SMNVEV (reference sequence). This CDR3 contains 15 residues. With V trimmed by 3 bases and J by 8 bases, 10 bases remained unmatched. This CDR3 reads CASSFFLADSDEQFF. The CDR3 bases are TGTGCCAGCAGTTTTTTCCTAGCGGATTCAGATGAGCAGTTCTTC.

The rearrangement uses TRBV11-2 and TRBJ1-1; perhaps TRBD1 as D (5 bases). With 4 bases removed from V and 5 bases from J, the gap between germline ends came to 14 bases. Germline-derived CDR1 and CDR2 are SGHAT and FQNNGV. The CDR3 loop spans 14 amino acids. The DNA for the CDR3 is TGTGCCAGCAGCTCAAGGGCAGGGAGGACTGAAGCTTTCTTT. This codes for CASSSRAGRTEAFF. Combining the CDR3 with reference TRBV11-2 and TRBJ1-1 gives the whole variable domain EAGVAQSPRYKIIEKRQSVAFWCNPISGHATLYWYQQILGQGPKLLIQFQNNGVVDDSQLPKDRFSAERLKGVDSTLKIQPAKLEDSAVYLCASSSRAGRTEAFFGQGTRLTVV.

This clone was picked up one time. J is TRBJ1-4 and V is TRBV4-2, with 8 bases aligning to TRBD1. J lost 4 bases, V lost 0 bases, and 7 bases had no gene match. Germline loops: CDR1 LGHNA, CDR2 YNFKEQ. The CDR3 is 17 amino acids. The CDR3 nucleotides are TGTGCCAGCAGCCAAGAAGGTGGACAGGGCCATAATGAAAAACTGTTTTTT. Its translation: CASSQEGGQGHNEKLFF.

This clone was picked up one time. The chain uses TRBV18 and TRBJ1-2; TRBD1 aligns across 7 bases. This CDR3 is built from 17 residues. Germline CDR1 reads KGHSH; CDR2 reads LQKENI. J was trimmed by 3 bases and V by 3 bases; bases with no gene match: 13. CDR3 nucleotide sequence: TGTGCCAGCTCACCTCGGACATATACAACAGGGGACTATGGCTACACCTTC. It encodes CASSPRTYTTGDYGYTF.

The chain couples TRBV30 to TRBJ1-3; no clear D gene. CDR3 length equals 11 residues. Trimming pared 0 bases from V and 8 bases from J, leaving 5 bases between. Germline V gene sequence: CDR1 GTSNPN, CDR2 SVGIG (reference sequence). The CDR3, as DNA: TGTGCCTGGAGTGTAGAGTACACCATATATTTT. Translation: CAWSVEYTIYF.

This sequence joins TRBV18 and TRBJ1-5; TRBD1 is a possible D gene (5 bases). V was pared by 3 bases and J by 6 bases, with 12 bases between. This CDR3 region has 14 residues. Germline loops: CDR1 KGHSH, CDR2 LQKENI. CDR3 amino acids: CASSPRREAQPQHF. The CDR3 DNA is TGTGCCAGCTCACCCCGCAGGGAGGCTCAGCCCCAGCATTTT.

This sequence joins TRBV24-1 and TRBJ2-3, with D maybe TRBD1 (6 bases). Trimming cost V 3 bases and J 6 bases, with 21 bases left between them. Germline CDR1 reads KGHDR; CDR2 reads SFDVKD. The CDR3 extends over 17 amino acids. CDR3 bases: TGTGCCACCAGTGATGTGACAGGCCCCGCAGTTTTCGATACGCAGTATTTT. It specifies CATSDVTGPAVFDTQYF.

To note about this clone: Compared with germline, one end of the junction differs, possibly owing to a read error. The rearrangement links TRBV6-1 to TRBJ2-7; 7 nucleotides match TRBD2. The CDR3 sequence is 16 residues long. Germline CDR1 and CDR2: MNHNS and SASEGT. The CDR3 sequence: CASREGLRVGGYEQYF. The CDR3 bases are TGTGCCAGCAGGGAAGGATTAAGGGTGGGGGGGTACGAGCAGTACTTC.

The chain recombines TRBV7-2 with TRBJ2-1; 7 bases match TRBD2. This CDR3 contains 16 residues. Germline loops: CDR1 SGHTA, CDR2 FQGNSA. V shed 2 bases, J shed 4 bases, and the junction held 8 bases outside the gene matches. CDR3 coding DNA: TGTGCCAGCAGCTTACTTAACCTAGCGGCATACAATGAGCAGTTCTTC. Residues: CASSLLNLAAYNEQFF. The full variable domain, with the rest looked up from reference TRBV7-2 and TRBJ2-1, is GAGVSQSPSNKVTEKGKDVELRCDPISGHTALYWYRQSLGQGLEFLIYFQGNSAPDKSGLPSDRFSAERTGGSVSTLTIQRTQQEDSAVYLCASSLLNLAAYNEQFFGPGTRLTVL.

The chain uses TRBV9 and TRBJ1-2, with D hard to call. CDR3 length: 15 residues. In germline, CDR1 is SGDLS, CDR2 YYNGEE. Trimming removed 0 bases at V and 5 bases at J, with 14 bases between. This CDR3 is CASSVAEDGVYGYTF. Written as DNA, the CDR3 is TGTGCCAGCAGCGTAGCGGAGGACGGAGTGTATGGCTACACCTTC.

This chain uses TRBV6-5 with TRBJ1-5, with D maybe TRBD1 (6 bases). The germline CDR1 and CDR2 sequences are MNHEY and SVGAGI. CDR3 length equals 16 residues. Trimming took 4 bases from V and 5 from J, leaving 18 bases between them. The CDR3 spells CASSSLQLQGHQPQHF. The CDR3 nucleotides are TGTGCCAGCAGTTCTCTTCAGTTGCAGGGGCATCAGCCCCAGCATTTT.

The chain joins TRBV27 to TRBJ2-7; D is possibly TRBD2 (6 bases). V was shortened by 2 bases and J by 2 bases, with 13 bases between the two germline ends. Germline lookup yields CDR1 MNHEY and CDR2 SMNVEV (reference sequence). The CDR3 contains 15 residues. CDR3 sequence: CASSLKLAVPYEQYF. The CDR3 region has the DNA TGTGCCAGCAGTTTAAAATTAGCGGTCCCCTACGAGCAGTACTTC.

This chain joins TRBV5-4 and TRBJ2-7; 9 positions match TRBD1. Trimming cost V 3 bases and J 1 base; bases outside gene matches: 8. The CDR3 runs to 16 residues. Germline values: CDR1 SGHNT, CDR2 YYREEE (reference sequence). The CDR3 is CASSSFDRGGSYEQYF. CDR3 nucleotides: TGTGCCAGCAGCTCCTTCGACAGGGGGGGTTCCTACGAGCAGTACTTC.

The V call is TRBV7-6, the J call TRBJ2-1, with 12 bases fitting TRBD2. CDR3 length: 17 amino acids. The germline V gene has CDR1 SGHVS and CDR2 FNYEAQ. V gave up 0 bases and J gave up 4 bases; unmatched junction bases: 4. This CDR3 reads CASSLAGLAGPYNEQFF. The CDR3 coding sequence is TGTGCCAGCAGCTTAGCTGGACTAGCGGGACCTTACAATGAGCAGTTCTTC.

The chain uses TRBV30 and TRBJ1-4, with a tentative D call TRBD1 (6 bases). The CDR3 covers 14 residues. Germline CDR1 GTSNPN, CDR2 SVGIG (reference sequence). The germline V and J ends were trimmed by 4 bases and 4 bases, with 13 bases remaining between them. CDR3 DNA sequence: TGTGCCTGGACGGGAACAGGGCTTAATGAAAAACTGTTTTTT. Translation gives CAWTGTGLNEKLFF.

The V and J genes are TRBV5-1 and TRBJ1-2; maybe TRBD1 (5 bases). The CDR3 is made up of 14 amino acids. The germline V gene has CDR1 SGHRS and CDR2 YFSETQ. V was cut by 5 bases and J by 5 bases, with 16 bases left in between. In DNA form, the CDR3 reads TGCGCCAGCAGTATAGAGGGGACTGGGTATGGCTACACCTTC. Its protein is CASSIEGTGYGYTF.

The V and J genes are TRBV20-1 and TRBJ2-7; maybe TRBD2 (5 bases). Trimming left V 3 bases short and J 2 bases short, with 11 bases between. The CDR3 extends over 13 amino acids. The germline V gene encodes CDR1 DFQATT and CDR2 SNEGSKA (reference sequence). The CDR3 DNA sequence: TGCAGTGCTAGTGGGCGGGTAGCCTACGAGCAGTACTTC. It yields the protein CSASGRVAYEQYF.

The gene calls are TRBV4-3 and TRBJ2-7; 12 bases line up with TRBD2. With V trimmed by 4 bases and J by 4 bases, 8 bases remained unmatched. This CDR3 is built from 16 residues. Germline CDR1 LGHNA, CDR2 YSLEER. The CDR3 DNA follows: TGCGCCAGCAGCCTGCAGACTAGCGGGAGTCTGTACGAGCAGTACTTC. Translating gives CASSLQTSGSLYEQYF.

CDR3 DNA sequence: TGCGCCAGCAGCATTCAGCGGGAGGGTAACGAGCAGTACTTC. Protein: CASSIQREGNEQYF. V and J are TRBV5-1 and TRBJ2-7, with TRBD2 matching over 10 bases. With 4 bases clipped from V and 5 bases from J, the junction kept 6 bases outside the gene matches. Germline V gene lookup returns CDR1 SGHRS and CDR2 YFSETQ. CDR3 length: 14 residues.

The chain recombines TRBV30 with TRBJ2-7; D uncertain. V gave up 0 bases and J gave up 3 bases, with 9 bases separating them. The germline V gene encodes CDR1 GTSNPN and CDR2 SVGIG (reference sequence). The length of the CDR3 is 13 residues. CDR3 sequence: CAWSVSLSYEQYF. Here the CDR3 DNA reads TGTGCCTGGAGTGTCTCTCTTAGCTACGAGCAGTACTTC.